Below are 22 T cell receptor beta chains sequenced from a single sample in a study of blood T cell repertoires in COVID-19. Some clones are missing from TCRdb's copy, which holds only in-frame ones; the method was immunoSEQ multiplex PCR. The data hold over 60,000 clones, with 82% observed a single time. The specimen was peripheral blood. The source of these receptors is a human donor in a cohort sampled during active COVID-19.

The genes are TRBV29-1 and TRBJ2-7, with 8 bases aligning to TRBD2. Germline-derived CDR1 and CDR2 are SQVTM and ANQGSEA. This CDR3 has 12 amino acids. The V and J ends lost 7 bases and 1 base, in that order; junction bases with no gene match: 3. For the CDR3, the DNA is TGCAGCGCCGGGAGGGGGTCCTACGAGCAGTACTTC. Protein: CSAGRGSYEQYF.

The chain combines TRBV28 with TRBJ1-1; TRBD1 might be the D (6 bases). CDR3 size: 16 residues. Germline V gene lookup returns CDR1 MDHEN and CDR2 SYDVKM. V was pared by 4 bases and J by 4 bases, with 19 bases between. The CDR3 DNA is TGTGCCAGCAGTTCCCCTTTCGGGGGGGCGCGCACTGAAGCTTTCTTT. Translating gives CASSSPFGGARTEAFF.

The rearrangement joins TRBV29-1 to TRBJ1-2; 7 bases line up with TRBD1. The CDR3 spans 12 residues. Germline V gives CDR1 SQVTM, CDR2 ANQGSEA. Trimming at V came to 8 bases and at J to 7 bases, leaving 10 bases not matched to a gene. The CDR3, as DNA: TGCAGCCTCTCTGACAGGGTGGGTGGCTACACCTTC. Translated: CSLSDRVGGYTF.

The genes are TRBV2 and TRBJ2-1, with TRBD2 as a possible D gene (6 bases). Looked up from germline, CDR1 is SNHLY and CDR2 is FYNNEI. The CDR3 totals 15 residues. V lost 6 bases and J 6 bases, leaving 18 bases between the germline ends. CDR3 nucleotide sequence: TGTGCCAGCAGGGGTCGGAGGACTAACGTCAATGAGCAGTTCTTC. Its translation: CASRGRRTNVNEQFF.

This clone is a singleton in its sample. This chain links TRBV6-5 with TRBJ2-1; TRBD1 agrees at 9 bases. The CDR3 has 12 residues. Germline CDR1 is MNHEY and CDR2 is SVGAGI. V gave up 6 bases and J gave up 15 bases; unmatched junction bases: 9. CDR3 protein: CASRQGQGPPFF. As DNA, the CDR3 is TGTGCCAGCAGGCAGGGACAGGGCCCTCCGTTCTTC.

A single count supports this clone. The chain carries TRBV30 and TRBJ1-3, with TRBD1 as a possible D gene (5 bases). The V end lost 0 bases, the J end lost 0 bases, and 9 bases lay between the germline ends. Per germline, CDR1 GTSNPN and CDR2 SVGIG (reference sequence). The CDR3 is 15 amino acids. The CDR3 here is CAWSVQGISGNTIYF. The CDR3, as DNA: TGTGCCTGGAGTGTGCAGGGAATCTCTGGAAACACCATATATTTT.

The rearrangement joins TRBV7-2 to TRBJ2-5, with D possibly TRBD2 on 5 matching bases. The CDR3 has 15 amino acids. Deletions cut 3 bases from V and 6 bases from J, with 17 bases between. CDR1 and CDR2 (germline): SGHTA, FQGNSA. CDR3 region: CASSFAGGTGKTQYF. Written as DNA, the CDR3 is TGTGCCAGCAGCTTTGCGGGTGGTACCGGGAAGACCCAGTACTTC. Filled out from reference TRBV7-2 and TRBJ2-5, the complete variable domain reads GAGVSQSPSNKVTEKGKDVELRCDPISGHTALYWYRQSLGQGLEFLIYFQGNSAPDKSGLPSDRFSAERTGGSVSTLTIQRTQQEDSAVYLCASSFAGGTGKTQYFGPGTRLLVL.

This clone has only one observation. J is TRBJ2-5 and V is TRBV4-1; tentatively, D is TRBD1 (5 bases). The CDR3 contains 14 residues. V lost 1 base and J lost 3, with 9 bases in between. Germline V gene data show CDR1 as MGHRA and CDR2 as YSYEKL. CDR3 sequence reads: CASSQGQTEETQYF. In nucleotides, the CDR3 is TGCGCCAGCAGCCAAGGACAGACGGAAGAGACCCAGTACTTC.

The chain has TRBV2 and TRBJ1-1; D gene unclear. CDR3 length: 13 residues. Germline assignment: CDR1 SNHLY and CDR2 FYNNEI. Between the trimmed V and J ends, which lost 11 bases and 0 bases, there was a span of 13 bases. CDR3 DNA: TGTGCCTCTCGAGGGAGTATGAACACTGAAGCTTTCTTT. It is translated as CASRGSMNTEAFF.

V usage is TRBV3-1 (or the pseudogene TRBV3-2) and J usage is TRBJ1-6; TRBD1 matches at 7 bases. This CDR3 has 13 amino acids. Germline CDR1 reads LGHDT; CDR2 reads YNNKEL (reference sequence). Losses at the gene ends were 4 bases for V and 13 bases for J; bases not matched to a gene: 7. CDR3 protein: CASSLRQGTPLHF. CDR3 nucleotides: TGTGCCAGCAGCCTACGACAGGGCACCCCCCTCCACTTT.

This chain uses TRBV4-1 with TRBJ2-5; TRBD2 matches 8 bases. Germline lookup yields CDR1 MGHRA and CDR2 YSYEKL. There are 15 residues in the CDR3. The junction had 6 bases not matched to a gene; V was cut back by 1 base and J by 5 bases. The CDR3 coding sequence is TGCGCCAGCAGCCAAGCGAAGGGACTAGTGGAGACCCAGTACTTC. Translated: CASSQAKGLVETQYF.

The chain recombines TRBV11-2 with TRBJ2-7; D possibly corresponds to TRBD1 (5 bases). CDR3 length: 15 residues. CDR1 is SGHAT, CDR2 FQNNGV, per germline. Trimming pared 4 bases from V and 0 bases from J, leaving 13 bases between. CDR3 in amino acids: CASSSGGALSYEQYF. In nucleotides, the CDR3 is TGTGCCAGCAGCTCGGGTGGGGCACTCTCCTACGAGCAGTACTTC.

The chain joins TRBV24-1 to TRBJ1-3; D might be TRBD1 (5 bases). Trimming left V 9 bases short and J 0 bases short, with 14 bases between. This CDR3 region has 15 residues. CDR1 is KGHDR, CDR2 SFDVKD, per germline. The CDR3 region has the DNA TGTGCCACCTGGGACTCTCTGTACTCTGGAAACACCATATATTTT. Translated, it gives CATWDSLYSGNTIYF.

V gene TRBV7-8 combines with J gene TRBJ2-1; TRBD1 aligns across 7 bases. The length of the CDR3 is 15 residues. CDR1 SGHVS and CDR2 FQNEAQ come from the germline V gene. V dropped 6 bases and J dropped 7; count of bases not matched to a gene: 12. In nucleotides, the CDR3 is TGTGCCAGCAGTCCCCGACAGGGTCCATCGAATGAGCAGTTCTTC. Translation: CASSPRQGPSNEQFF.

The chain couples TRBV7-9 to TRBJ1-2; TRBD1 matches 7 bases. CDR3 size: 15 residues. Trimming cost V 6 bases and J 3 bases; bases outside gene matches: 10. The germline V gene has CDR1 SEHNR and CDR2 FQNEAQ (reference sequence). The DNA for the CDR3 is TGTGCCAGCAGGCAGACAGGGCACTACGACTATGGCTACACCTTC. It encodes CASRQTGHYDYGYTF.

In its sample, this clone was seen a few times. This chain joins TRBV15 and TRBJ1-2; 7 bases fit TRBD1. Germline V gives CDR1 LNHNV, CDR2 YYDKDF (reference sequence). The CDR3 covers 16 residues. The junction had 11 bases not matched to a gene; V was cut back by 0 bases and J by 7 bases. The CDR3 nucleotides read TGTGCCACCAGCAGAGATCTCCTCACAGGGGCGGTTGGCTACACCTTC. This translates into CATSRDLLTGAVGYTF. Drawing the rest from reference TRBV15 and TRBJ1-2, the complete variable domain is DAMVIQNPRYQVTQFGKPVTLSCSQTLNHNVMYWYQQKSSQAPKLLFHYYDKDFNNEADTPDNFQSRRPNTSFCFLDIRSPGLGDTAMYLCATSRDLLTGAVGYTFGSGTRLTVV.

This clone was found once. This chain links TRBV12-5 with TRBJ2-7; TRBD2 is a possible D gene (6 bases). Per germline, CDR1 LGHNT and CDR2 FRNRAP. V gave up 4 bases and J gave up 3 bases, with 16 bases separating them. This CDR3 is 15 amino acids long. CDR3 nucleotides: TGTGCTAGTGGTTCCCCGCGGGTAGCGGACTACGAGCAGTACTTC. Amino acids: CASGSPRVADYEQYF.

In its sample, this clone was seen once. The CDR3 reads CASRLGQGIETQYF. Here the CDR3 DNA reads TGTGCCAGCAGGCTGGGACAGGGGATAGAGACCCAGTACTTC. The chain joins TRBV6-5 to TRBJ2-5; 10 positions agree with TRBD1. Trimming cost V 6 bases and J 4 bases; bases outside gene matches: 5. There are 14 residues in the CDR3. Germline V gene sequence: CDR1 MNHEY, CDR2 SVGAGI.

V gene TRBV6-6 combines with J gene TRBJ2-7; D remains ambiguous. Germline V gene lookup returns CDR1 MNHNY and CDR2 SVGAGI (reference sequence). The length of the CDR3 is 13 residues. The germline V and J ends were trimmed by 0 bases and 4 bases, with 7 bases remaining between them. The CDR3 sequence: CASSYSTEYEQYF. The CDR3, as DNA: TGTGCCAGCAGTTACTCTACAGAGTACGAGCAGTACTTC.

This chain connects TRBV7-9 to TRBJ2-7, with D tentatively TRBD1 (5 bases). Germline CDR1 and CDR2: SEHNR and FQNEAQ (reference sequence). Between the trimmed V and J ends, which lost 8 bases and 6 bases, there was a span of 26 bases. The CDR3 runs to 16 residues. CDR3 amino acids: CASAWGAAGLASEQYF. Written as DNA, the CDR3 is TGTGCCAGCGCTTGGGGCGCGGCAGGGCTTGCGAGCGAGCAGTACTTC.

The CDR3 nucleotides are TGTGCCAGCAGTTACAGGACAACGAGCTCCTACGAGCAGTACTTC. Translating gives CASSYRTTSSYEQYF. This chain links TRBV6-2 or TRBV6-3 with TRBJ2-7, with a possible D match to TRBD1 (5 bases). Trimming took 2 bases from V and 0 from J, leaving 11 bases between them. The CDR3 spans 15 residues. CDR1 and CDR2 from the germline V gene are MNHEY and SVGEGT.

This rearrangement joins TRBV6-1 to TRBJ1-2; a possible D gene is TRBD1 (5 bases). The CDR3 is 14 residues long. V lost 2 bases and J lost 5, with 12 bases in between. Germline V gives CDR1 MNHNS, CDR2 SASEGT. The CDR3 DNA reads as TGTGCCAGCAGTGAACAATCAGGGTGGTATGGCTACACCTTC. The encoded protein is CASSEQSGWYGYTF.